Listed below are T cell receptor beta chains from one sample, sequenced in a study of spatial heterogeneity in lung cancer. TCRdb analysed the 5' RACE reads with MiXCR anew, one entry per CDR3 protein. The sample lists 30,000 to 45,000 distinct CDR3 sequences, less than 9% occurring once. The source material was PBMCs, sampled at surgery. These TCRs come from a female donor with early-stage non-small cell lung cancer. The conserved cysteine and the conserved F or W are not part of the CDR3 here. A D gene is named only where the DNA matches it firmly.

>TRBV4-3|TRBJ2-1|TRBD1
ASSQVHRGIYNEQF
>TRBV2|TRBJ1-1|-
ASSVMSEAF
>TRBV7-2|TRBJ2-1|-
ASSLSVGSSGNEQF
>TRBV5-1|TRBJ2-1|TRBD2
ASSSGPIAGDYNEQF
>TRBV6-6|TRBJ1-1|TRBD1
ASSSYPTGGIVAEAF
>TRBV3-1|TRBJ1-1|-
ASSQAGPTEAF
>TRBV20-1|TRBJ1-1|-
SARGVFTEAF
>TRBV7-2|TRBJ2-5|-
ASSVQGGQETQY
>TRBV20-1|TRBJ2-1|-
SARDPGRNGDEQF
>TRBV18|TRBJ2-1|-
ASSTGTDYNEQF
>TRBV6-1|TRBJ1-4|TRBD1
ASRETGTYLASVKLF
>TRBV7-2|TRBJ1-5|-
ASGRSIGDNQPQH
>TRBV2|TRBJ2-5|TRBD2
ASSDWRGTQETQY
>TRBV6-1|TRBJ2-7|-
ASSEAEGSWAMRG
>TRBV7-3|TRBJ2-1|-
ASSQGSYNEQF